Below, one TCR beta chain is given with its context. Its antigen remains unidentified. This entry belongs to a study of cytomegalovirus exposure and HLA in healthy donors. The PCR was carried out with 60 Vbeta primers and 13 Jbeta primers. This table comes from immunoSEQ multiplex PCR, and its TCRdb copy is limited to in-frame clones, with some not included. The data show around 150,000 clones, roughly four fifths seen once. The CDR3 contains 13 residues. Germline CDR1 reads GTSNPN; CDR2 reads SVGIG (reference sequence). Trimming took off 2 bases at V and 7 bases at J, with 9 bases between the two ends. Broader study findings: By a later analysis, the bulk of CMV-associated TCR beta chains appeared HLA-restricted.

The sequence was collected from a male donor in good health and CMV-seropositive. Sequencing used PBMCs. The chain is built from TRBV30 and TRBJ1-6, with a possible D match to TRBD1 (5 bases). Here the CDR3 DNA reads TGTGCCTGGAGTTCAGGGTTAAATTCACCCCTCCACTTT. Protein: CAWSSGLNSPLHF.